This T cell receptor beta chain derives from a study of blood T cell repertoires in COVID-19. Study details: Sources were T cells, B-cell-depleted T cells, or PBMCs; the material itself was cDNA or gDNA.

Original data processing: Estimation of nucleated cell counts relied on the amplification of reference gene primers. Measured with immunoSEQ multiplex PCR; TCRdb has only the in-frame clones, and not every one. That table supplies the V and J calls and clone size; D and trimming were determined from the DNA. The profile shows 300,000 to 450,000 clones, 87% of them singletons. The germline V gene encodes CDR1 KGHSH and CDR2 LQKENI. With 4 bases removed from V and 6 bases from J, the gap between germline ends came to 12 bases. The CDR3 loop spans 13 amino acids. Seattle's enrolled individuals joined amid active infection and were then monitored longitudinally.

The TCR comes from a woman aged 25 to 45 with COVID-19, enrolled during active disease. Input material: peripheral blood. This sequence joins TRBV18 and TRBJ2-5; the D is unclear. In nucleotides, the CDR3 is TGTGCCAGCTCACGCCGCGATCCCCAGACCCAGTACTTC. Its translation is CASSRRDPQTQYF.